The 15 T cell receptor delta chains reported below all come from one sample, sequenced in a study of gamma-delta T cells after stem cell transplantation. TCRdb reanalysed the RT-PCR reads via CATT. The data hold more than 1,100 delta-chain clones, with less than 8% observed a single time. Sequences were obtained from gamma-delta T cells. The receptors stem from a human donor. It is not recorded whose cells these are; they may come from a transplant donor.

This clone came up a few times. A far larger clone is only one base removed, so a read error is likely. Other DNA sequences in this specimen translate into the identical CDR3. V usage is TRDV2 and J usage is TRDJ1; a possible D gene is TRDD3 (6 bases). Germline values: CDR1 GEAIGNYY, CDR2 EKD. The ends were cut back, 1 base at V and 4 bases at J, with 30 bases in the middle. The CDR3 extends over 20 amino acids. The DNA for the CDR3 is TGTGCCTGTGACACGGTCGGCCCAAAGCAAGCTCGTGGGGGCGACGATAAACTCATCTTT. It codes for CACDTVGPKQARGGDDKLIF.

This clone has a handful of counts. This likely came from a read error, as a far larger clone is one base away. The sample has other DNA sequences that encode this CDR3 too. The V call is TRDV2, the J call TRDJ1, with a possible D match to TRDD3 (6 bases). The germline V gene has CDR1 GEAIGNYY and CDR2 EKD. The CDR3 sequence is 17 residues long. Trimming stripped 3 bases from V and 0 bases from J, with 19 bases between. CDR3 sequence reads: CACDPLGITGYTDKLIF. Written as DNA, the CDR3 is TGTGCCTGTGACCCCCTGGGGATTACTGGGTACACCGATAAACTCATCTTT.

This clone occurred a few times. A clone one base away is much larger, so this may be a read error. Other DNA sequences in this sample translate to the same CDR3. The chain combines TRDV2 with TRDJ1; 12 positions match TRDD3. The CDR3 has 19 residues. With V trimmed by 3 bases and J by 2 bases, 15 bases remained unmatched. In germline, CDR1 is GEAIGNYY, CDR2 EKD. The CDR3 sequence: CACDPLGPLGDTGTDKLIF. The CDR3 DNA sequence: TGTGCCTGTGACCCCCTTGGACCCCTGGGGGATACGGGGACCGATAAACTCATCTTT.

This clone was detected a few times. The likely explanation is a read error, given a far larger clone one base away. The rearrangement uses TRDV2 and TRDJ3, with 12 bases matching TRDD3. CDR1 and CDR2 (germline): GEAIGNYY, EKD. This CDR3 spans 22 amino acids. Trimming cost V 5 bases and J 0 bases; bases outside gene matches: 16. The CDR3 loop reads CACGEPGGYAEGSSWDTRQMFF. For the CDR3, the DNA is TGTGCCTGTGGCGAACCTGGGGGATACGCGGAGGGAAGCTCCTGGGACACCCGACAGATGTTTTTC.

This clone is termed medium-sized. This rearrangement joins TRDV2 to TRDJ1, with D possibly TRDD3 on 5 matching bases. From germline, CDR1 is GEAIGNYY and CDR2 EKD. The CDR3 runs 18 residues. V was trimmed by 0 bases and J by 3 bases, leaving 22 bases between them. CDR3 amino acids: CACDTVPLVRGVPDKLIF. The CDR3 DNA reads as TGTGCCTGTGACACCGTTCCACTGGTCCGGGGGGTACCCGATAAACTCATCTTT.

This clone rates as large. Other DNA sequences within the sample encode an identical CDR3. The chain links TRDV2 to TRDJ1; possibly TRDD3 for D (6 bases). The CDR3 consists of 16 residues. The germline V and J ends were trimmed by 0 bases and 7 bases, with 20 bases remaining between them. The germline gives CDR1 GEAIGNYY, CDR2 EKD. The CDR3 protein is CACDTVGGTPVTKLIF. CDR3 in DNA: TGTGCCTGTGACACCGTCGGGGGGACGCCCGTAACTAAACTCATCTTT.

This clone was seen more than once but under ten times. One base separates it from a far larger clone, so it is likely a read error. Within the sample, other DNA sequences also encode this same CDR3. The genes are TRDV2 and TRDJ1; perhaps TRDD3 as D (6 bases). The CDR3 loop spans 16 amino acids. Deletions cut 4 bases from V and 7 bases from J, with 24 bases between. Per the germline V gene, CDR1 is GEAIGNYY and CDR2 is EKD. Here the CDR3 DNA reads TGTGCCTGTGATACCGTCGGGGGGACGCCCGTAACTAAACTCATCTTT. This gives the protein CACDTVGGTPVTKLIF.

Notes on this clone: A far larger clone is only one base removed, so a read error is likely. The chain carries TRDV2 and TRDJ1, with 7 positions matching TRDD3. After removal of 3 bases from V and 0 bases from J, the junction contained 30 bases not matched to a gene. The germline CDR1 and CDR2 sequences are GEAIGNYY and EKD. The length of the CDR3 is 23 residues. The CDR3: CACDPLSHRVEDTSSYDTDKLIF. CDR3 DNA sequence: TGTGCCTGTGACCCGCTCTCCCACCGGGTGGAGGATACGAGTTCTTATGACACCGATAAACTCATCTTT.

The table lists this clone with a few counts. TCRdb's protein for this DNA is that of a much larger clone and differs from the translation at residue 6, likely a read error; the protein shown is the DNA translation. CDR3 sequence (DNA): TGTGCCTGTGTGCCTGACGGGGGATCCGAGTACACCGATAAACTCATCTTT. Encoded protein: CACVPDGGSEYTDKLIF. The chain has TRDV2 and TRDJ1; 7 bases match TRDD3. The CDR3 loop spans 17 amino acids. Germline assignment: CDR1 GEAIGNYY and CDR2 EKD. V was clipped by 5 bases and J by 0 bases; unmatched bases: 14.

As concerns this clone: A far larger clone is a single base away, which makes a read error likely. The chain joins TRDV2 to TRDJ1; TRDD3 aligns across 11 bases. Trimming at V came to 3 bases and at J to 0 bases, leaving 26 bases not matched to a gene. Germline CDR1 GEAIGNYY, CDR2 EKD. This CDR3 region has 23 residues. CDR3: CACDPPSHRVGDTSSYDTDKLIF. The CDR3, as DNA: TGTGCCTGTGACCCGCCCTCCCACCGGGTGGGGGATACGAGTTCTTATGACACCGATAAACTCATCTTT.

Relative to its sample, this clone is medium-sized. This is likely an artifact of a read error, given a far larger clone one base away. Different DNA sequences within this sample yield the same CDR3. This chain connects TRDV2 to TRDJ1, with TRDD3 identical over 12 bases. This CDR3 has 17 amino acids. Germline CDR1 and CDR2: GEAIGNYY and EKD. The CDR3 loop reads CACDTLTGGYRDDKLIF. In DNA, the CDR3 is TGCGCCTGTGACACGCTTACTGGGGGATACCGAGACGATAAACTCATCTTT.

Remarks on this clone: This DNA's translation differs at residue 4 from TCRdb's protein, which comes from a much larger clone; a read error is likely, and the protein shown is translated from the DNA. Here the CDR3 DNA reads TGTGCCTGTATGCCTGTCGGGGGATCCGAGTACACCGATAAACTCATCTTT. Translation: CACMPVGGSEYTDKLIF. The rearrangement joins TRDV2 to TRDJ1; 7 nucleotides match TRDD3. This CDR3 has 17 amino acids. Losses at the gene ends were 6 bases for V and 0 bases for J; bases not matched to a gene: 15. Germline V gene data show CDR1 as GEAIGNYY and CDR2 as EKD.

There are a few counts of this clone. A read error is possible here, since a much larger clone lies one base away. Other DNA sequences from this sample encode an identical CDR3 as well. V is TRDV2 and J is TRDJ1; TRDD3 agrees at 13 bases. V lost 2 bases to trimming and J lost 3 bases; unmatched junction nucleotides: 14. The CDR3 extends over 19 amino acids. Germline CDR1 reads GEAIGNYY; CDR2 reads EKD. Written as DNA, the CDR3 is TGTGCCTGTGACATCATACGTACTGGGGGATACGCGGTACCCGATAAACTCATCTTT. Translation: CACDIIRTGGYAVPDKLIF.

Concerning this clone itself: Being one base from a much bigger clone, this may be a read error. The same CDR3 also results from other DNA sequences found in this sample. The V gene is TRDV2, the J gene TRDJ1; 7 bases line up with TRDD3. This CDR3 has 20 residues. Germline loops: CDR1 GEAIGNYY, CDR2 EKD. The CDR3 coding sequence is TGCGCCTGTGACACCGTGCAAGGCTTACTGGGGACCAGGGGGTCCGATAAACTCATCTTT. It encodes CACDTVQGLLGTRGSDKLIF.

A few counts support this clone. A read error may explain this, as a much larger clone is one base away. Other DNA sequences in the same sample also yield this CDR3. The chain recombines TRDV2 with TRDJ3, with 7 bases aligning to TRDD3. The CDR3 extends over 20 amino acids. CDR1 and CDR2 from the germline V gene are GEAIGNYY and EKD. In DNA form, the CDR3 reads TGTGCCTGTGACCCGACTTCTACTGGGGTTAGCTCCTGGGACACCCGACAGATGTTTTTT. Translated: CACDPTSTGVSSWDTRQMFF.